The source of this TCR beta chain is a study of regulatory T cells in long-lasting Graves disease. In its sample, this clonotype was seen a few times. The time point denotes: newly diagnosed GD, antithyroid drugs for less than 3 months. Construction of the TCR library relied on RNA isolated from PBMCs. V was clipped by 6 bases and J by 9 bases; unmatched bases: 6. CDR3 length equals 14 residues. CDR3 regions were amplified by Arm-PCR using iRepertoire HTBI primers to build TCR beta libraries. MiXCR was run by TCRdb on the multiplex PCR reads, yielding one entry per CDR3 protein. The table records about 320,000 distinct CDR3 sequences, over 15% of them present only once.

Sample: peripheral blood mononuclear cells (PBMCs), taken at new diagnosis, from a patient treated with antithyroid drugs. This rearrangement joins TRBV12-3 or TRBV12-4 to TRBJ2-1, with 12 bases matching TRBD2. The clonotype originates from a female donor with Graves disease. The CDR3 reads CASRVGLAGREQFF. In DNA, the CDR3 is TGTGCCAGCAGGGTAGGACTAGCGGGACGTGAGCAGTTCTTC.